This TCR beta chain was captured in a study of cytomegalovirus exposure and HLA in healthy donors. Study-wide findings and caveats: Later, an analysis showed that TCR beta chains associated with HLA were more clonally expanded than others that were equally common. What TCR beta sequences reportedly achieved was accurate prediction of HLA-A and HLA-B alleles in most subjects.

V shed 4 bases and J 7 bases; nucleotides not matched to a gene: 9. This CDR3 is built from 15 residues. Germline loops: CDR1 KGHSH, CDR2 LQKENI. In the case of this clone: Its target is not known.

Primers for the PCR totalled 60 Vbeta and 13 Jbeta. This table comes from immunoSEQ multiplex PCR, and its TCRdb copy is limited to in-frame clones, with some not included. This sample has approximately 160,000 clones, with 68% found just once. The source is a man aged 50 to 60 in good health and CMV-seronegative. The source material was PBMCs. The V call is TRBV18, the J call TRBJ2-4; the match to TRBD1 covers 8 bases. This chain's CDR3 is CASSLMTGDLNIQYF. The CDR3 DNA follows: TGTGCCAGCTCACTTATGACAGGGGACTTGAACATTCAGTACTTC.